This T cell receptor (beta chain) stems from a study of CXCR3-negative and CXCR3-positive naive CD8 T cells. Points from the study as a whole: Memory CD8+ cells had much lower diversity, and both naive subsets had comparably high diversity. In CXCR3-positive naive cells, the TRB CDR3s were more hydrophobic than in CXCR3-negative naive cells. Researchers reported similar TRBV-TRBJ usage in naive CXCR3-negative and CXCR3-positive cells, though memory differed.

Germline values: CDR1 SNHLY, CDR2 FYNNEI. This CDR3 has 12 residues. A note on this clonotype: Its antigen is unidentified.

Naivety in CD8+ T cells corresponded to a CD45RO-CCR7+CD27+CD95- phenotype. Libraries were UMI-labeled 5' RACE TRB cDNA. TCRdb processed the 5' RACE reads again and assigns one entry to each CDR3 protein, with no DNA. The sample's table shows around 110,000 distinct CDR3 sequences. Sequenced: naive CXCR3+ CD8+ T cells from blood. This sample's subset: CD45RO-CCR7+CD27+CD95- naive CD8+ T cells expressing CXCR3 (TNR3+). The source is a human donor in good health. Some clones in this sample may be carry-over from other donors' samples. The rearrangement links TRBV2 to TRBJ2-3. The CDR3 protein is CASKEVPDTQYF. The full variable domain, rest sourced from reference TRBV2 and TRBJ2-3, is EPEVTQTPSHQVTQMGQEVILRCVPISNHLYFYWYRQILGQKVEFLVSFYNNEISEKSEIFDDQFSVERPDGSNFTLKIRSTKLEDSAMYFCASKEVPDTQYFGPGTRLTVL.